A selection of T cell receptor beta chains follows, all from one sample in a study of cytomegalovirus exposure and HLA in healthy donors. TCRdb keeps only in-frame clones here, not all; method: immunoSEQ multiplex PCR. Among around 170,000 clones listed, around four fifths were seen once. Sequencing used PBMCs. These receptors came from a woman under 30 in good health and CMV-seronegative. CDR3s include the opening cysteine and the closing phenylalanine or tryptophan. A D gene is named only where the DNA matches it firmly. Some rows have no size entry. The others give once, few or many, or a class for an expanded clone.

v_call,clone_size,d_call,j_call,cdr3_nt,cdr3_aa
TRBV18,-,TRBD1,TRBJ2-3,TGTGCCAGCTCACTCGGGACAGGCACAGATACGCAGTATTTT,CASSLGTGTDTQYF
TRBV11-2,-,TRBD2,TRBJ2-2,TGTGCCAGCAGCTTAGAGGGTTACTTTGTAGCGGGGTGGACCGGGGAGCTGTTTTTT,CASSLEGYFVAGWTGELFF
TRBV16,-,TRBD1,TRBJ1-5,TGTGCCAGCAACATTCAAGGACAGGGACAGAATCAGCCCCAGCATTTT,CASNIQGQGQNQPQHF
TRBV29-1,once,TRBD2,TRBJ2-3,TGCAGCGTTGTAACCCGGGGGGTCACAGATACGCAGTATTTT,CSVVTRGVTDTQYF
TRBV6-1,-,-,TRBJ2-1,TGTGCCAGCACAGGGGCAGAGGGGGTCACTGAGCAGTTCTTC,CASTGAEGVTEQFF
TRBV19,-,TRBD2,TRBJ2-7,TGTGCCAGTAGTATGACCACGGCTCTAGCGGGAGGGAGGTGGGTCGACGAGCAGTACTTC,CASSMTTALAGGRWVDEQYF
TRBV7-6,-,-,TRBJ2-3,TGTGCCAGCAGCTTAGGGGCGCAGGGTTGGGATACGCAGTATTTT,CASSLGAQGWDTQYF
TRBV27,-,TRBD1,TRBJ2-7,TGTGCCAGCAGTCCGAACCCAACAGGGGGATACGAGCAGTACTTC,CASSPNPTGGYEQYF
TRBV19,-,-,TRBJ1-2,TGTGCCAGTAGTGCAGGCCGTGGAGGCTACACCTTC,CASSAGRGGYTF
TRBV6-5,-,TRBD2,TRBJ2-2,TGTGCCAGCAGTTACACTAGCGGGAGTTGGACCGGGGAGCTGTTTTTT,CASSYTSGSWTGELFF
TRBV7-9,-,-,TRBJ1-5,TGTGCCAGCAGCTTGGTCGGGGTGGATCAGCCCCAGCATTTT,CASSLVGVDQPQHF
TRBV27,-,TRBD2,TRBJ2-7,TGTGCCACCGGGACTAGCGGGAGTATCAACGAGCAGTACTTC,CATGTSGSINEQYF
TRBV7-9,-,-,TRBJ2-7,TGTGCCAGCAGCTCCCGGACTGCGAATCCGGACGAGCAGTACTTC,CASSSRTANPDEQYF
TRBV28,-,-,TRBJ2-5,TGTGCCAGCACGGACATACTTGTGGAGACCCAGTACTTC,CASTDILVETQYF
TRBV27,-,-,TRBJ1-1,TGTGCCAGCAGTTCACTAGGTTGGGCTGAAGCTTTCTTT,CASSSLGWAEAFF
TRBV6-6,-,-,TRBJ2-2,TGTGCCAGCAGACAGGGATCTGGCACCGGGGAGCTGTTTTTT,CASRQGSGTGELFF
TRBV5-6,-,TRBD2,TRBJ2-7,TGTGCCAGCAGCTTGGCGGGCAGCGGGAGAACCTACGAGCAGTACTTC,CASSLAGSGRTYEQYF
TRBV27,-,TRBD2,TRBJ2-7,TGTGCCAGCAGTCGAACTAGCGGGGAACCGTACGAGCAGTACTTC,CASSRTSGEPYEQYF
TRBV11-2,-,TRBD1,TRBJ2-7,TGTGCCAGCAGCTCAGGGGGCTGGTACGAGCAGTACTTC,CASSSGGWYEQYF
TRBV27,-,-,TRBJ2-6,TGTGCCAGCAGTTTATCGGTTAGGGGCTCTGGGGCCAACGTCCTGACTTTC,CASSLSVRGSGANVLTF
TRBV7-6,few,-,TRBJ1-1,TGTGCCAGCAGCTTAGCAGACAGGAACACTGAAGCTTTCTTT,CASSLADRNTEAFF
TRBV29-1,-,TRBD1,TRBJ1-2,TGCAGCGTTGAAGATCGGACAGGGCCCTATGGCTACACCTTC,CSVEDRTGPYGYTF
TRBV19,-,-,TRBJ2-7,TGTGCCAGTAGGTACAGGGGAGGACCAACTACCTACGAGCAGTACTTC,CASRYRGGPTTYEQYF
TRBV2,-,TRBD1,TRBJ2-2,TGTGCCAGCACCCTTGGGGGGACAGGGGGAACCGGGGAGCTGTTTTTT,CASTLGGTGGTGELFF
TRBV10-3,-,TRBD2,TRBJ2-7,TGTGCCATCAGTGATACTAGCGTACCCTACGAGCAGTACTTC,CAISDTSVPYEQYF
TRBV5-8,-,TRBD2,TRBJ2-7,TGTGCCAGCAGCCCCGGGAGAATAGCGGGAGGAGGGGTCCACGAGCAGTACTTC,CASSPGRIAGGGVHEQYF
TRBV30,-,-,TRBJ1-4,TGTGCCTGGAGGTCCCGGGCAGGGGTTCCGGTGGGTAATGAAAAACTGTTTTTT,CAWRSRAGVPVGNEKLFF
TRBV15,-,TRBD2,TRBJ2-3,TGTGCCACCAGCAGAGACGGGAGGGACACAGATACGCAGTATTTT,CATSRDGRDTDTQYF
TRBV10-3,many,TRBD2,TRBJ2-2,TGTGCCACTACTAGCGGGGGGGCCGGGGAGCTGTTTTTT,CATTSGGAGELFF
TRBV7-2,-,TRBD1,TRBJ1-5,TGTGCCAGCAGCTCCCGACAGGGTGATCAGCCCCAGCATTTT,CASSSRQGDQPQHF
TRBV27,-,TRBD1,TRBJ2-7,TGTGCCAGCAGTTACCGACCGGGACAGGGATCCTACGAGCAGTACTTC,CASSYRPGQGSYEQYF
TRBV14,-,-,TRBJ2-3,TGTGCCAGCAGCCAAAGCGCCTGGGATACGCAGTATTTT,CASSQSAWDTQYF
TRBV7-8,-,TRBD1,TRBJ1-2,TGTGCCAGCAGCTCGGGACAGACCTATGGCTACACCTTC,CASSSGQTYGYTF
TRBV19,-,-,TRBJ1-1,TGTGCCAGTAGTATAAGAGGGCAAAACACTGAAGCTTTCTTT,CASSIRGQNTEAFF
TRBV27,-,-,TRBJ2-7,TGTGCCAGCAGTCCCCGAGGGTTATACGAGCAGTACTTC,CASSPRGLYEQYF
TRBV19,-,TRBD1,TRBJ1-5,TGTGCCAGCACTAACGACAGGGTTCAGCCCCAGCATTTT,CASTNDRVQPQHF
TRBV6-4,-,TRBD1,TRBJ1-2,TGTGCCAGCAGTCTGGAGGACAGGGGCCACTATGGCTACACCTTC,CASSLEDRGHYGYTF
TRBV5-4,-,TRBD2,TRBJ2-7,TGTGCCAGCAGCGGCGGACTAGCGGGGGGGGGTTACGAGCAGTACTTC,CASSGGLAGGGYEQYF
TRBV4-2,once,-,TRBJ1-1,TGTGCCAGCACCCTTAGCGAGACCATGAACACTGAAGCTTTCTTT,CASTLSETMNTEAFF
TRBV7-9,-,-,TRBJ1-4,TGTGCCAGCAGCGGACAGACTGCAACTAATGAAAAACTGTTTTTT,CASSGQTATNEKLFF
TRBV27,-,TRBD1,TRBJ1-1,TGTGCCAGCAGTTTATGGGTCCTGGGACAGCCCAGTAGAACTGAAGCTTTCTTT,CASSLWVLGQPSRTEAFF
TRBV19,-,-,TRBJ1-3,TGTGCCAGTAGTGCAGACATCGGAGGCACCATATATTTT,CASSADIGGTIYF
TRBV18,-,TRBD2,TRBJ2-2,TGTGCCAGCTCACCTTCTACCGGACTAGCGGGCACCGGGGAGCTGTTTTTT,CASSPSTGLAGTGELFF
TRBV10-3,-,-,TRBJ1-1,TGTGCCATCAGTGAGTCGGCGGGGAAGGCTGAAGCTTTCTTT,CAISESAGKAEAFF
TRBV19,-,TRBD2,TRBJ2-3,TGTGCCAGCAGACTAGCGGGAAGCACAGATACGCAGTATTTT,CASRLAGSTDTQYF
TRBV4-1,-,-,TRBJ2-7,TGCGCCAGCAGCCAAGAGGAGGCGCAGGCCTACGAGCAGTACTTC,CASSQEEAQAYEQYF
TRBV10-1,-,-,TRBJ2-5,TGCGCCAGCAGTCCGGGTTCCGAGACCCAGTACTTC,CASSPGSETQYF